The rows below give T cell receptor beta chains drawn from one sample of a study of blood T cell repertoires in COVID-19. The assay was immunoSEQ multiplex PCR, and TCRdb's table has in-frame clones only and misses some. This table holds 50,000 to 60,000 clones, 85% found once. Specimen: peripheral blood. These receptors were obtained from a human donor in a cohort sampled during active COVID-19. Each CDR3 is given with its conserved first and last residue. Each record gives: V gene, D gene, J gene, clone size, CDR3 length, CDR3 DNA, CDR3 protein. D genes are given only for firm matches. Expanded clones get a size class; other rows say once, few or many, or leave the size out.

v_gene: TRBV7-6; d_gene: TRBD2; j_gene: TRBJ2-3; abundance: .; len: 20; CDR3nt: TGTGCCAGCAGCTTAGCTATCCCCCAGGAGGGACTAGCGAGCACAGATACGCAGTATTTT; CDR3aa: CASSLAIPQEGLASTDTQYF
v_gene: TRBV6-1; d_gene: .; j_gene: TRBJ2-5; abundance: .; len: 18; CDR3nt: TGTGCCAGCAGTGAAGCTCCCACGGACTGGGCGACTCAAGAGACCCAGTACTTC; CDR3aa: CASSEAPTDWATQETQYF
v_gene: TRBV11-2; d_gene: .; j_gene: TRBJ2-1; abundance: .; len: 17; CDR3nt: TGTGCCAGCAGCCCAGAGAGATTAGCCCGCAACTACAATGAGCAGTTCTTC; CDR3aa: CASSPERLARNYNEQFF
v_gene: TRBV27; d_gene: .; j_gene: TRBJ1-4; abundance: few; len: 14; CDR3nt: TGTGCCAGCAGTTTAACAGTGGATAATGAAAAACTGTTTTTT; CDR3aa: CASSLTVDNEKLFF
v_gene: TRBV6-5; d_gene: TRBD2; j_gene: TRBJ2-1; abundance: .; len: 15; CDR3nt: TGTGCCAGCTCCACTCCGGGGCGGGGGAACAATGAGCAGTTCTTC; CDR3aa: CASSTPGRGNNEQFF
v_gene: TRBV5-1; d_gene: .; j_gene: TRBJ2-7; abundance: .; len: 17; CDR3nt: TGCGCCAGCAGCTTGGGTTACCCGACAGCTATCTCCTACGAGCAGTACTTC; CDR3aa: CASSLGYPTAISYEQYF
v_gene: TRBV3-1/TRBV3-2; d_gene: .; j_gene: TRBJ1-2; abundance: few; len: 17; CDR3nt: TGTGCCAGCAGCCAAGACTTTTCTGGTCGACTTGGCTATGGCTACACCTTC; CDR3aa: CASSQDFSGRLGYGYTF
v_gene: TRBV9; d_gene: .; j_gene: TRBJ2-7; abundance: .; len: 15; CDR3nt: TGTGCCAGCAGCGTAGCTAGTGGGGGCCGGCGGGAGCAGTACTTC; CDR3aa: CASSVASGGRREQYF
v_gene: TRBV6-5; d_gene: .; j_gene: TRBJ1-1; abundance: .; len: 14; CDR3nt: TGTGCCAGCAGTTATTACCACGGGGACACTGAAGCTTTCTTT; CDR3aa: CASSYYHGDTEAFF
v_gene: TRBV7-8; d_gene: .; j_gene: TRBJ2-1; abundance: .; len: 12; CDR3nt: TGTGCCAGCAGCTTAGGTCCACCCGCGGAGTTCTTC; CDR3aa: CASSLGPPAEFF
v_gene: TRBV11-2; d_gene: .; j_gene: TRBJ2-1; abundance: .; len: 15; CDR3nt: TGTGCCAGCAGCTTATCCCCGAGCTCCTACAATGAGCAGTTCTTC; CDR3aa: CASSLSPSSYNEQFF